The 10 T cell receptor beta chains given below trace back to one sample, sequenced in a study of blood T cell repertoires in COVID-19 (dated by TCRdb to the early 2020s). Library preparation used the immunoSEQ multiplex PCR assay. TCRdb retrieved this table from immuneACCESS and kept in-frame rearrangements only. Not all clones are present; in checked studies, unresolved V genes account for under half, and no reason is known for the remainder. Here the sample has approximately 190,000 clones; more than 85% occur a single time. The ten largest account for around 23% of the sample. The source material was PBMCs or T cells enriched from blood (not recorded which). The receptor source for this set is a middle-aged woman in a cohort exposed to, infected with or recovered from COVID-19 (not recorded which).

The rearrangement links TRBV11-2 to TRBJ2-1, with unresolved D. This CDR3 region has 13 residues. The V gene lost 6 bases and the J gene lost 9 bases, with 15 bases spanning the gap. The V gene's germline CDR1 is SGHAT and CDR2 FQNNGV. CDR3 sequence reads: CASSWVSAGEQFF. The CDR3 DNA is TGTGCCAGCAGTTGGGTAAGTGCAGGTGAGCAGTTCTTC.

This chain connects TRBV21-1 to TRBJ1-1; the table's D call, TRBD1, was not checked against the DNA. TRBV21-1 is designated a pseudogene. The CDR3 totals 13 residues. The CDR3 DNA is TGTGCCAGCAGCAAAGATTTTCAGGCCGAAGCTTTCTTT. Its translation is CASSKDFQAEAFF.

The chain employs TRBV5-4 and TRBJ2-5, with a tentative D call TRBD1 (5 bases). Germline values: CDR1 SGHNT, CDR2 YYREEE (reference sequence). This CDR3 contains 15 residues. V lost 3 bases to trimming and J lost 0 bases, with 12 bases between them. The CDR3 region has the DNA TGTGCCAGCAGCTCTACAGACAGCTACCAAGAGACCCAGTACTTC. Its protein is CASSSTDSYQETQYF.

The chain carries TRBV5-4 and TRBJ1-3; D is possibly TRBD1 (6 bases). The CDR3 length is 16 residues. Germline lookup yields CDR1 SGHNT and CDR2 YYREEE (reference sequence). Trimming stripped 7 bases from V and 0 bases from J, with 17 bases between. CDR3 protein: CASSRGQGFSGNTIYF. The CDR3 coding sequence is TGTGCCAGCTCCCGTGGTCAGGGGTTCTCTGGAAACACCATATATTTT. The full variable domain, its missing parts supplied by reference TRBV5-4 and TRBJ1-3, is ETGVTQSPTHLIKTRGQQVTLRCSSQSGHNTVSWYQQALGQGPQFIFQYYREEENGRGNFPPRFSGLQFPNYSSELNVNALELDDSALYLCASSRGQGFSGNTIYFGEGSWLTVV.

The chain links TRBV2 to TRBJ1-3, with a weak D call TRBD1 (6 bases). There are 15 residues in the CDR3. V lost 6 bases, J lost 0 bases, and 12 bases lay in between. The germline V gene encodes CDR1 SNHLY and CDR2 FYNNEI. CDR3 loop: CASSLDRRSGNTIYF. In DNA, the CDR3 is TGTGCCAGCAGCCTGGACAGACGCTCTGGAAACACCATATATTTT.

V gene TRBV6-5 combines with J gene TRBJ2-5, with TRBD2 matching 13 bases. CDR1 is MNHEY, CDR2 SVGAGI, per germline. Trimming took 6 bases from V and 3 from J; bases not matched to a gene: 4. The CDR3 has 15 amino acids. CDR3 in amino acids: CASRSGTSGEETQYF. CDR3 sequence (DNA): TGTGCCAGCAGGTCCGGGACTAGCGGGGAAGAGACCCAGTACTTC.

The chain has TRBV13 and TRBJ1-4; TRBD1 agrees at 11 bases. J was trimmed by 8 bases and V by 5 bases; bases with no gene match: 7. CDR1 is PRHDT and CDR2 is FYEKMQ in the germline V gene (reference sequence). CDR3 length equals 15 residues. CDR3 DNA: TGTGCCAGCAGCAATAGGGGGACAGGGGGAGAAAAACTGTTTTTT. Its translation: CASSNRGTGGEKLFF.

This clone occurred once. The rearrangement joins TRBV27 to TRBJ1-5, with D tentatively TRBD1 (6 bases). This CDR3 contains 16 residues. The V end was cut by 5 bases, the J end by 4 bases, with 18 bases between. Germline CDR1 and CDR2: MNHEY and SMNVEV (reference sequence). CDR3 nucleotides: TGTGCCAGCAGTGTCAATATAGGGGGATTAAATCAGCCCCAGCATTTT. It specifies CASSVNIGGLNQPQHF.

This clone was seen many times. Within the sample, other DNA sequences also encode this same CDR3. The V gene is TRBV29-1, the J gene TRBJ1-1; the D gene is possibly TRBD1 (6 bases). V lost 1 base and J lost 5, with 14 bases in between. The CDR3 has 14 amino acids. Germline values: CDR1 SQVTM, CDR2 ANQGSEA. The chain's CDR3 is CSVEVGQRGTEAFF. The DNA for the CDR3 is TGCAGCGTTGAAGTTGGCCAGAGGGGGACTGAAGCTTTCTTT.

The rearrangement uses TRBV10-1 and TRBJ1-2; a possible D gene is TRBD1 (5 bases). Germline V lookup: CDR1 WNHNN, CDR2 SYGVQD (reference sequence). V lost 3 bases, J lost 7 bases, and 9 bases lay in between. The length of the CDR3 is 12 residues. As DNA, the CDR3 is TGCGCCAGCAGTGATCAGGGTGGTGGCTACACCTTC. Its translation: CASSDQGGGYTF.